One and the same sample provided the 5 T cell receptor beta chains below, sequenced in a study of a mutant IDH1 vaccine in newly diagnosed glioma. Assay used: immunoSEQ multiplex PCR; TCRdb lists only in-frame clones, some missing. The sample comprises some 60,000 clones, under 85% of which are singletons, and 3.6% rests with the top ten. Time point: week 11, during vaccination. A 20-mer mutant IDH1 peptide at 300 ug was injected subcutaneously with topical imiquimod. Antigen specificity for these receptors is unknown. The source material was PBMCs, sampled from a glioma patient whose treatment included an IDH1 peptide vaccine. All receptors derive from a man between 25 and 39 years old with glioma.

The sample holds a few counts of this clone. In DNA, the CDR3 is TGCGCCAGCAGTGAAATAACGGGGGATGAGCAGTTCTTC. It yields the protein CASSEITGDEQFF. The genes are TRBV10-1 and TRBJ2-1; D is perhaps TRBD2 (6 bases). The CDR3 length is 13 residues. From germline, CDR1 is WNHNN and CDR2 SYGVQD (reference sequence). V was shortened by 3 bases and J by 8 bases, with 11 bases between the two germline ends.

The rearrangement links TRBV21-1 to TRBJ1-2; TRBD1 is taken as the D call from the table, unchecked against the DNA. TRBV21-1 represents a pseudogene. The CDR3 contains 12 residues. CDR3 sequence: CASVRTGVGYTF. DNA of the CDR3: TGTGCCAGCGTTCGGACAGGGGTTGGCTACACCTTC.

This chain's CDR3 is CASSRPSGSTGELFF. The CDR3 nucleotides are TGTGCCAGCAGCCGCCCTAGCGGGAGTACCGGGGAGCTGTTTTTT. J is TRBJ2-2 and V is TRBV5-4; 10 nucleotides align to TRBD2. CDR3 length: 15 amino acids. Germline values: CDR1 SGHNT, CDR2 YYREEE (reference sequence). Trimming cost V 4 bases and J 5 bases; bases outside gene matches: 5.

DNA for the CDR3: TGTGCCAGCAGTTTATGGGTGAACGGGCAGCCCCAGCATTTT. Encoded protein: CASSLWVNGQPQHF. V and J are TRBV28 and TRBJ1-5; D gene ambiguous. The CDR3 has 14 residues. Germline loops: CDR1 MDHEN, CDR2 SYDVKM. Trimming pared 0 bases from V and 7 bases from J, leaving 10 bases between.

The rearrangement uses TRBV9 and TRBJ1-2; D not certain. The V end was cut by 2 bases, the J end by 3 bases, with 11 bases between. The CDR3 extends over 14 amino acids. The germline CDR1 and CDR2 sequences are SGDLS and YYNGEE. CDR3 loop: CASSVGRRDYGYTF. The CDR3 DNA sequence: TGTGCCAGCAGCGTCGGGAGGAGGGACTATGGCTACACCTTC.